These T cell receptor beta chains were read from a single sample in a study of cytomegalovirus exposure and HLA in healthy donors. Some clones are missing from TCRdb's copy, which holds only in-frame ones; the method was immunoSEQ multiplex PCR. Seen here are 150,000 to 200,000 clones, around 79% observed once, and the top ten hold approximately 3.1%. The sequencing input was PBMCs. Receptors originate from a woman aged 40 to 49 in good health and CMV-seronegative. Each CDR3 is given with its conserved first and last residue. D genes are given only for firm matches. The size entry is marked missing in some rows and otherwise reads once, few, many or a size class.

J gene: TRBJ1-6
clone size: NA
V gene: TRBV6-1
D gene: NA
CDR3 protein: CASTLRAENSPLHF
CDR3 DNA: TGTGCCAGCACCCTCAGGGCAGAGAATTCACCCCTCCACTTT

J gene: TRBJ1-1
clone size: once
V gene: TRBV28
D gene: TRBD1
CDR3 protein: CASSSPLQGALLSEAFF
CDR3 DNA: TGTGCCAGCAGTTCCCCCTTACAGGGGGCGCTCCTCTCTGAAGCTTTCTTT

J gene: TRBJ1-1
clone size: once
V gene: TRBV19
D gene: NA
CDR3 protein: CASSIGAGFWGTEAFF
CDR3 DNA: TGTGCCAGTAGTATAGGGGCAGGGTTTTGGGGCACTGAAGCTTTCTTT

J gene: TRBJ1-1
clone size: NA
V gene: TRBV5-1
D gene: NA
CDR3 protein: CASSLAGLPEAFF
CDR3 DNA: TGCGCCAGCAGCTTGGCAGGGCTCCCCGAAGCTTTCTTT

J gene: TRBJ1-6
clone size: NA
V gene: TRBV5-4
D gene: NA
CDR3 protein: CASSLRGARYSPLHF
CDR3 DNA: TGTGCCAGCAGCTTGCGGGGGGCGCGGTATTCACCCCTCCACTTT

J gene: TRBJ1-4
clone size: NA
V gene: TRBV25-1
D gene: TRBD1
CDR3 protein: CASSERGRLNEKLFF
CDR3 DNA: TGTGCCAGCAGTGAAAGGGGGCGATTGAATGAAAAACTGTTTTTT

J gene: TRBJ1-1
clone size: NA
V gene: TRBV5-1
D gene: NA
CDR3 protein: CASSLGRGRTTGEAFF
CDR3 DNA: TGCGCCAGCAGCTTGGGCAGGGGTCGGACGACAGGTGAAGCTTTCTTT

J gene: TRBJ2-1
clone size: NA
V gene: TRBV2
D gene: NA
CDR3 protein: CASSDTSRNEQFF
CDR3 DNA: TGTGCCAGCAGTGATACTAGTCGCAATGAGCAGTTCTTC

J gene: TRBJ1-3
clone size: NA
V gene: TRBV29-1
D gene: TRBD1
CDR3 protein: CSVRKTGPSGNTIYF
CDR3 DNA: TGCAGCGTACGGAAGACAGGGCCCTCTGGAAACACCATATATTTT

J gene: TRBJ2-1
clone size: NA
V gene: TRBV19
D gene: NA
CDR3 protein: CASSRLGLTNYNEQFF
CDR3 DNA: TGTGCCAGTAGTAGGCTTGGACTAACAAACTACAATGAGCAGTTCTTC

J gene: TRBJ2-7
clone size: NA
V gene: TRBV28
D gene: TRBD1
CDR3 protein: CASSFQGQGRYEQYF
CDR3 DNA: TGTGCCAGCAGTTTTCAGGGACAGGGGAGGTACGAGCAGTACTTC

J gene: TRBJ2-5
clone size: NA
V gene: TRBV5-6
D gene: NA
CDR3 protein: CASSLTAAETQYF
CDR3 DNA: TGTGCCAGCAGCTTGACAGCTGCAGAGACCCAGTACTTC

J gene: TRBJ2-7
clone size: NA
V gene: TRBV4-2
D gene: NA
CDR3 protein: CASSLRDKGAEQYF
CDR3 DNA: TGTGCCAGCAGCCTCCGGGACAAAGGAGCCGAGCAGTACTTC

J gene: TRBJ1-4
clone size: NA
V gene: TRBV6-6
D gene: TRBD1
CDR3 protein: CASSSGQGTNEKLFF
CDR3 DNA: TGTGCCAGCAGTTCCGGACAGGGGACTAATGAAAAACTGTTTTTT

J gene: TRBJ1-3
clone size: NA
V gene: TRBV29-1
D gene: NA
CDR3 protein: CSGGSSGNTIYF
CDR3 DNA: TGCAGTGGTGGCAGCTCTGGAAACACCATATATTTT

J gene: TRBJ1-2
clone size: NA
V gene: TRBV10-3
D gene: TRBD1
CDR3 protein: CAISENRGSNYGYTF
CDR3 DNA: TGTGCCATCAGCGAAAACAGGGGTTCCAACTATGGCTACACCTTC

J gene: TRBJ2-7
clone size: NA
V gene: TRBV7-9
D gene: TRBD1
CDR3 protein: CASSDRTGSSYEQYF
CDR3 DNA: TGTGCCAGCAGCGATCGGACAGGGAGCTCCTACGAGCAGTACTTC

J gene: TRBJ1-2
clone size: NA
V gene: TRBV2
D gene: TRBD1
CDR3 protein: CASNRDRAGYGYTF
CDR3 DNA: TGTGCCAGCAATCGGGACAGGGCAGGATATGGCTACACCTTC

J gene: TRBJ2-5
clone size: NA
V gene: TRBV6-4
D gene: NA
CDR3 protein: CASAGETQYF
CDR3 DNA: TGTGCCAGCGCGGGGGAGACCCAGTACTTC

J gene: TRBJ1-4
clone size: NA
V gene: TRBV6-1
D gene: NA
CDR3 protein: CAGGADSLYEKLFF
CDR3 DNA: TGTGCCGGAGGCGCGGACAGTTTATATGAAAAACTGTTTTTT

J gene: TRBJ1-6
clone size: once
V gene: TRBV28
D gene: TRBD1
CDR3 protein: CASGQVHNSPLHF
CDR3 DNA: TGTGCCAGTGGACAGGTTCATAATTCACCCCTCCACTTT

J gene: TRBJ2-1
clone size: NA
V gene: TRBV6-5
D gene: NA
CDR3 protein: CASSSGFYNEQFF
CDR3 DNA: TGTGCCAGCAGTAGCGGGTTTTACAATGAGCAGTTCTTC

J gene: TRBJ1-6
clone size: NA
V gene: TRBV5-1
D gene: TRBD1
CDR3 protein: CASSKGQVYSPLHF
CDR3 DNA: TGCGCCAGCAGCAAGGGACAGGTCTATTCACCCCTCCACTTT

J gene: TRBJ1-1
clone size: NA
V gene: TRBV6-1
D gene: NA
CDR3 protein: CASSVYNRDTEAFF
CDR3 DNA: TGTGCCAGCAGTGTTTATAATCGGGACACTGAAGCTTTCTTT

J gene: TRBJ2-5
clone size: NA
V gene: TRBV5-6
D gene: NA
CDR3 protein: CASSLDGPAGGETQYF
CDR3 DNA: TGTGCCAGCAGCTTGGACGGCCCTGCGGGCGGAGAGACCCAGTACTTC

J gene: TRBJ2-3
clone size: NA
V gene: TRBV5-4
D gene: NA
CDR3 protein: CASSLPGGTPRTDTQYF
CDR3 DNA: TGTGCCAGCAGCTTGCCTGGCGGGACCCCTCGCACAGATACGCAGTATTTT

J gene: TRBJ2-1
clone size: NA
V gene: TRBV7-2
D gene: TRBD2
CDR3 protein: CASSLDASGGFNEQFF
CDR3 DNA: TGTGCCAGCAGCTTAGACGCTAGCGGGGGCTTCAATGAGCAGTTCTTC

J gene: TRBJ1-5
clone size: NA
V gene: TRBV28
D gene: NA
CDR3 protein: CASSRQGPNQPQHF
CDR3 DNA: TGTGCCAGCAGTAGGCAGGGTCCAAATCAGCCCCAGCATTTT

J gene: TRBJ1-5
clone size: NA
V gene: TRBV18
D gene: TRBD1
CDR3 protein: CASSPLGQGNQPQHF
CDR3 DNA: TGTGCCAGCTCACCATTAGGACAGGGTAATCAGCCCCAGCATTTT

J gene: TRBJ2-2
clone size: NA
V gene: TRBV2
D gene: TRBD2
CDR3 protein: CASSETSGGTGELFF
CDR3 DNA: TGTGCCAGCAGTGAAACTAGCGGGGGCACCGGGGAGCTGTTTTTT

J gene: TRBJ1-2
clone size: NA
V gene: TRBV28
D gene: NA
CDR3 protein: CASSLGPNYGYTF
CDR3 DNA: TGTGCCAGCAGTTTGGGCCCTAACTATGGCTACACCTTC

J gene: TRBJ2-5
clone size: NA
V gene: TRBV5-1
D gene: NA
CDR3 protein: CASSLAGMQETQYF
CDR3 DNA: TGCGCCAGCAGCTTGGCCGGGATGCAAGAGACCCAGTACTTC

J gene: TRBJ2-1
clone size: NA
V gene: TRBV6-5
D gene: TRBD2
CDR3 protein: CASRLAEYNEQFF
CDR3 DNA: TGTGCCAGCCGACTAGCGGAGTACAATGAGCAGTTCTTC